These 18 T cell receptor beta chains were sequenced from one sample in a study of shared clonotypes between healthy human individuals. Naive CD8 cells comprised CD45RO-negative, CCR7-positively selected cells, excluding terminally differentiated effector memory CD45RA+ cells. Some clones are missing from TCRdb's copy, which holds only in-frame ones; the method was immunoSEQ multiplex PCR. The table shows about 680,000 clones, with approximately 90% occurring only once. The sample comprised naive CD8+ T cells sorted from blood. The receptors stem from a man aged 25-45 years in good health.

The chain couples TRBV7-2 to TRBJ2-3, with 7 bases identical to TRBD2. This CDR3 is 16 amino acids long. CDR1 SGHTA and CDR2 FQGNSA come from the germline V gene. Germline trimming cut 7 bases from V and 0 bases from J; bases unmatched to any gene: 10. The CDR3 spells CASTLDGGGSTDTQYF. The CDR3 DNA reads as TGTGCCAGCACCCTAGATGGCGGGGGAAGCACAGATACGCAGTATTTT.

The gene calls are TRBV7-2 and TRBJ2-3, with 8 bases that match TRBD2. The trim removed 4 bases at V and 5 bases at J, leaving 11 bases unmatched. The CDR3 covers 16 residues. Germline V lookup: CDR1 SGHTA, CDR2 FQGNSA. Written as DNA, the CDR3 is TGTGCCAGCAGCTCCTGGGAAGCGGGAGTGGTAGATACGCAGTATTTT. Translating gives CASSSWEAGVVDTQYF.

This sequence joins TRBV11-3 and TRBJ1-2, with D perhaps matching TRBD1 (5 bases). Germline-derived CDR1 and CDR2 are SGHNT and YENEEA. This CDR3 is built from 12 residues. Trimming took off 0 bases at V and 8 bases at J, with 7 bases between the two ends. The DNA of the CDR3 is TGTGCCAGCAGCTTAGATGGGGACGGCTACACCTTC. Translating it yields CASSLDGDGYTF.

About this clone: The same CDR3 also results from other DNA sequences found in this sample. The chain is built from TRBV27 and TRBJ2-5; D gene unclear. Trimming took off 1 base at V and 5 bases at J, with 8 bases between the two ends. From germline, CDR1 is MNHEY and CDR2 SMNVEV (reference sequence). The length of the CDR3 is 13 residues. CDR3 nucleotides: TGTGCCAGCAGTTTATTGAATGGGGAGACCCAGTACTTC. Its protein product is CASSLLNGETQYF.

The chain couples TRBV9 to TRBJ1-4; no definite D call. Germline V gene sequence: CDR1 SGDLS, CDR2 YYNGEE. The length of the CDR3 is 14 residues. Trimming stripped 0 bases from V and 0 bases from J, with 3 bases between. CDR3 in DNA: TGTGCCAGCAGCGTAGACACAACTAATGAAAAACTGTTTTTT. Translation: CASSVDTTNEKLFF.

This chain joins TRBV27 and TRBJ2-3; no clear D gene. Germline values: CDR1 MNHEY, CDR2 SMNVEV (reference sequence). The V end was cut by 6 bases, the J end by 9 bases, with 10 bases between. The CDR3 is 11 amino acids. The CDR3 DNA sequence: TGTGCCAGCAGCGTGGGTCTCACGCAGTATTTT. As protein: CASSVGLTQYF.

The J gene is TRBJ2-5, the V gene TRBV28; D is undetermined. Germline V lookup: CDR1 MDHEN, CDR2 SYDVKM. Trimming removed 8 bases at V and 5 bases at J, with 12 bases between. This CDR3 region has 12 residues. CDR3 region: CASESPAETQYF. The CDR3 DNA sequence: TGTGCCAGCGAAAGCCCAGCGGAGACCCAGTACTTC. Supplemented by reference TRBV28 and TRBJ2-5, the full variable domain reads DVKVTQSSRYLVKRTGEKVFLECVQDMDHENMFWYRQDPGLGLRLIYFSYDVKMKEKGDIPEGYSVSREKKERFSLILESASTNQTSMYLCASESPAETQYFGPGTRLLVL.

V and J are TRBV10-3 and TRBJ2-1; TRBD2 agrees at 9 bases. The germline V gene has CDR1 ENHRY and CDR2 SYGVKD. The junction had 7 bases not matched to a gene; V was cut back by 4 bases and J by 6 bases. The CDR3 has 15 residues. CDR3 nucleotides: TGTGCCATCAGTGGTGGGCTAGCGGGGTTCAATGAGCAGTTCTTC. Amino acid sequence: CAISGGLAGFNEQFF.

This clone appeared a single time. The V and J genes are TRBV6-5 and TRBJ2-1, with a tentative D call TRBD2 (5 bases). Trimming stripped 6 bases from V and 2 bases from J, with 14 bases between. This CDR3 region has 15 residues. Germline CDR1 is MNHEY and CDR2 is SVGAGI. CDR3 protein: CASRRAEYPYNEQFF. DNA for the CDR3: TGTGCCAGCAGGAGAGCGGAGTATCCCTACAATGAGCAGTTCTTC.

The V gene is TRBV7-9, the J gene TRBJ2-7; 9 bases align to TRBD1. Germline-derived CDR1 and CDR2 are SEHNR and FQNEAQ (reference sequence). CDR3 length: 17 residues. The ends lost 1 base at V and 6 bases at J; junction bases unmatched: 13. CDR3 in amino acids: CASSLGGTGLNSLEQYF. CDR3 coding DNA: TGTGCCAGCAGCTTAGGAGGGACAGGGCTAAATTCTCTCGAGCAGTACTTC.

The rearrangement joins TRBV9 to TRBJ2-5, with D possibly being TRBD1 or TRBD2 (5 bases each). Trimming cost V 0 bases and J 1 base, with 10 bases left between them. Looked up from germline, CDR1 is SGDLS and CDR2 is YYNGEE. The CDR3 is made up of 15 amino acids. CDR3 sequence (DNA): TGTGCCAGCAGCGTAGTCGGGGCGGTCCAAGAGACCCAGTACTTC. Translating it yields CASSVVGAVQETQYF.

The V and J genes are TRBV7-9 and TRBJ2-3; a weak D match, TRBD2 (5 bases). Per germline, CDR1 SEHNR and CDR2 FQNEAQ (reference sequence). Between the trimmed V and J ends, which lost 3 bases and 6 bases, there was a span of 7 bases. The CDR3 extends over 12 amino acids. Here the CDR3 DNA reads TGTGCCAGCAGCTTCATAGCGGATACGCAGTATTTT. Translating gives CASSFIADTQYF.

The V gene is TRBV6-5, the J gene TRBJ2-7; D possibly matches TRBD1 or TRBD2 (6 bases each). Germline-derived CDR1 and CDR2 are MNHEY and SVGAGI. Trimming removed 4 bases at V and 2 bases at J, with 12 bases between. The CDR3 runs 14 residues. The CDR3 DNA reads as TGTGCCAGCAGTTCCGGGGGCAGCACCTACGAGCAGTACTTC. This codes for CASSSGGSTYEQYF.

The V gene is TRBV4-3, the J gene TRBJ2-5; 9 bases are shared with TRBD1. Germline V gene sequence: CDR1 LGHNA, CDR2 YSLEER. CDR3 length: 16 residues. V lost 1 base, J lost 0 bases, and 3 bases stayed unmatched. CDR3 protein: CASSQGQGGYQETQYF. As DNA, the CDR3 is TGCGCCAGCAGCCAAGGACAGGGGGGGTACCAAGAGACCCAGTACTTC.

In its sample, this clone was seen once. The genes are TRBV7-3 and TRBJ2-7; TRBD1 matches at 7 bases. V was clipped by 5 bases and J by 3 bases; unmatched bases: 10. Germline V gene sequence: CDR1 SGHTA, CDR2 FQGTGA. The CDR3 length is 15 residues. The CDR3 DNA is TGTGCCAGCAGCGAATCGACAGGGAGAAACTACGAGCAGTACTTC. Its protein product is CASSESTGRNYEQYF.

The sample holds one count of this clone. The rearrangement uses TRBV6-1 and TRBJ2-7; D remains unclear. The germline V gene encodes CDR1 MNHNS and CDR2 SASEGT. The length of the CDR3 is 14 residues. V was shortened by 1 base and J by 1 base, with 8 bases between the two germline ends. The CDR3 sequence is CASSEEVGSYEQYF. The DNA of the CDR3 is TGTGCCAGCAGTGAAGAGGTGGGATCCTACGAGCAGTACTTC.

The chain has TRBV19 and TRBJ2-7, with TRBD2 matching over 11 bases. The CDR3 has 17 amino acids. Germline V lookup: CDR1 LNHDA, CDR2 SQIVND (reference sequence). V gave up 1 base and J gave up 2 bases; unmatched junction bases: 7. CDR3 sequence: CASSIVLAGGSTYEQYF. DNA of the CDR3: TGTGCCAGTAGTATAGTGCTAGCGGGAGGTTCAACCTACGAGCAGTACTTC.

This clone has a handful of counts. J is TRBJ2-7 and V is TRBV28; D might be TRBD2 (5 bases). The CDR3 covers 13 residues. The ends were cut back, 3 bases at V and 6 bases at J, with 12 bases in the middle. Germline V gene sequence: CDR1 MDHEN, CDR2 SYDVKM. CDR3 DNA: TGTGCCAGCAGTTTCTCGCTAGCTCGCGAGCAGTACTTC. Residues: CASSFSLAREQYF.